This T cell receptor (beta chain) was sequenced in a study of cytomegalovirus exposure and HLA in healthy donors. Overall study: Genotyping of more than 300 donors showed that over 80% belonged to the Caucasian-associated ancestry cluster. Broader study findings: In most subjects, TCR beta sequences reportedly gave accurate predictions of HLA-A and HLA-B alleles. Analysis performed later found about 18,000 TCR beta sequences associated with HLA alleles at 0.05 false discovery rate.

Germline assignment: CDR1 MNHEY and CDR2 SVGAGI. The CDR3 spans 16 residues. V gave up 2 bases and J gave up 0 bases, with 11 bases separating them. With respect to this clone: Its matching antigen is unknown.

Researchers ran the PCR with 60 Vbeta and 13 Jbeta primers. The assay was immunoSEQ multiplex PCR, and TCRdb's table has in-frame clones only and misses some. The sample consists of approximately 190,000 clones, over 75% of them appearing once. The sequence came from a man aged 50-59 years in good health and CMV-seronegative. The genes are TRBV6-5 and TRBJ2-1; the D is unclear. Specimen: PBMCs. The CDR3 reads CASSYEFSSSYNEQFF. DNA for the CDR3: TGTGCCAGCAGTTACGAGTTTTCGAGCTCCTACAATGAGCAGTTCTTC.